Listed below are T cell receptor beta chains from one sample, sequenced in a study of blood T cell repertoires in COVID-19. The data were produced by immunoSEQ multiplex PCR, yet TCRdb's version contains in-frame clones alone and is incomplete. The data contain approximately 210,000 clones, more than 85% of them singletons. The source material was peripheral blood. The receptor source for this set is a man aged 40-50 years with acute or convalescent COVID-19. Each CDR3 is given with its conserved first and last residue. D genes are given only for firm matches. Size is omitted from some rows. Given values are once, few, many or a class for expanded clones.

size: -; J: TRBJ2-4; V: TRBV10-3; D: -; CDR3: CAISERVLEKNIQYF; DNA: TGTGCCATCAGTGAGCGTGTATTAGAAAAAAACATTCAGTACTTC
size: -; J: TRBJ1-1; V: TRBV11-2; D: -; CDR3: CASSLGYEGNSFF; DNA: TGTGCCAGCAGCTTAGGATACGAGGGTAATTCTTTCTTT
size: -; J: TRBJ1-3; V: TRBV24-1; D: TRBD1; CDR3: CATEDRENTIYF; DNA: TGTGCCACAGAGGACAGGGAAAACACCATATATTTT
size: -; J: TRBJ2-4; V: TRBV4-2; D: -; CDR3: CASSQEGTSLDIQYF; DNA: TGTGCCAGCAGCCAAGAAGGTACTAGCTTGGACATTCAGTACTTC
size: once; J: TRBJ2-1; V: TRBV18; D: TRBD1; CDR3: CASSKQGSKGEQFF; DNA: TGTGCCAGCTCAAAACAGGGGTCCAAAGGTGAGCAGTTCTTC
size: -; J: TRBJ2-7; V: TRBV18; D: -; CDR3: CASSPPTLQYEQYF; DNA: TGTGCCAGCTCACCGCCCACATTGCAATACGAGCAGTACTTC
size: -; J: TRBJ2-7; V: TRBV5-1; D: -; CDR3: CASSPATAPLYEQYF; DNA: TGCGCCAGCAGCCCTGCGACAGCCCCCCTCTACGAGCAGTACTTC
size: -; J: TRBJ2-7; V: TRBV5-3; D: TRBD1; CDR3: CARSLGDRGGFRYEQYF; DNA: TGTGCCAGAAGCTTGGGGGACAGGGGAGGATTTCGTTACGAGCAGTACTTC
size: once; J: TRBJ1-2; V: TRBV7-2; D: TRBD1; CDR3: CASSFDRVIYTF; DNA: TGTGCCAGCAGTTTCGACAGGGTGATTTACACCTTC
size: -; J: TRBJ2-2; V: TRBV7-8; D: -; CDR3: CASSLWGRDGELFF; DNA: TGTGCCAGCAGCTTATGGGGCAGGGACGGGGAGCTGTTTTTT
size: -; J: TRBJ1-1; V: TRBV2; D: -; CDR3: CASSEGVTGFF; DNA: TGTGCCAGCAGTGAGGGAGTAACGGGTTTCTTT
size: -; J: TRBJ1-4; V: TRBV18; D: TRBD1; CDR3: CASSPQLAGTGGATNEKLFF; DNA: TGTGCCAGCTCACCGCAACTGGCTGGGACAGGGGGCGCGACTAATGAAAAACTGTTTTTT
size: once; J: TRBJ2-7; V: TRBV4-1; D: TRBD2; CDR3: CASSQVDSTSGGNEQYF; DNA: TGCGCCAGCAGCCAAGTGGATTCCACTAGCGGGGGAAACGAGCAGTACTTC
size: -; J: TRBJ1-2; V: TRBV28; D: TRBD1; CDR3: CASSSGTGVYGYTF; DNA: TGTGCCAGCAGTTCCGGGACAGGGGTTTATGGCTACACCTTC
size: -; J: TRBJ2-7; V: TRBV6-1; D: TRBD2; CDR3: CASSEAVGASGTYEQYF; DNA: TGTGCCAGCAGTGAAGCAGTTGGCGCTAGCGGAACCTACGAGCAGTACTTC
size: -; J: TRBJ2-3; V: TRBV14; D: -; CDR3: CASSQAKHTQYF; DNA: TGTGCCAGCAGCCAAGCCAAGCATACGCAGTATTTT
size: -; J: TRBJ1-4; V: TRBV9; D: TRBD1; CDR3: CASSPGQGDEKLFF; DNA: TGTGCCAGCAGCCCGGGACAGGGGGACGAAAAACTGTTTTTT
size: -; J: TRBJ1-6; V: TRBV4-2; D: -; CDR3: CASSHSGEDSPLHF; DNA: TGTGCCAGCAGCCACTCAGGGGAAGATTCACCCCTCCACTTT
size: -; J: TRBJ2-1; V: TRBV19; D: TRBD2; CDR3: CASSITTSRYNEQFF; DNA: TGTGCCAGTAGTATTACGACTAGCCGTTACAATGAGCAGTTCTTC
size: -; J: TRBJ1-1; V: TRBV7-2; D: -; CDR3: CASSSPLNTEAFF; DNA: TGTGCCAGCAGCTCCCCTTTGAACACTGAAGCTTTCTTT
size: -; J: TRBJ2-1; V: TRBV2; D: -; CDR3: CASSPDMSRHNEQFF; DNA: TGTGCCAGCAGCCCCGACATGTCTCGACACAATGAGCAGTTCTTC
size: -; J: TRBJ1-2; V: TRBV27; D: -; CDR3: CASSRQALNYGYTF; DNA: TGTGCCAGCAGCCGACAGGCACTAAACTATGGCTACACCTTC
size: -; J: TRBJ1-2; V: TRBV11-2; D: -; CDR3: CASSRLLTANYGYTF; DNA: TGTGCCAGCAGCCGTTTGTTGACAGCTAACTATGGCTACACCTTC
size: -; J: TRBJ2-5; V: TRBV6-6; D: TRBD1; CDR3: CASPRDRALQETQYF; DNA: TGTGCCAGCCCTCGGGACAGGGCTTTGCAAGAGACCCAGTACTTC
size: -; J: TRBJ2-1; V: TRBV29-1; D: -; CDR3: CSAFTYNEQFF; DNA: TGCAGCGCCTTTACCTACAATGAGCAGTTCTTC
size: -; J: TRBJ1-6; V: TRBV27; D: TRBD1; CDR3: CASTGQGVNSPLHF; DNA: TGTGCCAGCACCGGACAGGGTGTTAATTCACCCCTCCACTTT
size: -; J: TRBJ2-5; V: TRBV4-1; D: TRBD2; CDR3: CASSQDPSGEKETQYF; DNA: TGCGCCAGCAGCCAAGATCCTAGCGGGGAGAAAGAGACCCAGTACTTC
size: -; J: TRBJ2-7; V: TRBV11-2; D: -; CDR3: CASSYVGAGYEQYF; DNA: TGTGCCAGCAGCTATGTGGGAGCTGGGTACGAGCAGTACTTC
size: -; J: TRBJ1-2; V: TRBV5-1; D: -; CDR3: CASSLVTGGYGYTF; DNA: TGCGCCAGCAGCTTGGTGACAGGAGGCTATGGCTACACCTTC